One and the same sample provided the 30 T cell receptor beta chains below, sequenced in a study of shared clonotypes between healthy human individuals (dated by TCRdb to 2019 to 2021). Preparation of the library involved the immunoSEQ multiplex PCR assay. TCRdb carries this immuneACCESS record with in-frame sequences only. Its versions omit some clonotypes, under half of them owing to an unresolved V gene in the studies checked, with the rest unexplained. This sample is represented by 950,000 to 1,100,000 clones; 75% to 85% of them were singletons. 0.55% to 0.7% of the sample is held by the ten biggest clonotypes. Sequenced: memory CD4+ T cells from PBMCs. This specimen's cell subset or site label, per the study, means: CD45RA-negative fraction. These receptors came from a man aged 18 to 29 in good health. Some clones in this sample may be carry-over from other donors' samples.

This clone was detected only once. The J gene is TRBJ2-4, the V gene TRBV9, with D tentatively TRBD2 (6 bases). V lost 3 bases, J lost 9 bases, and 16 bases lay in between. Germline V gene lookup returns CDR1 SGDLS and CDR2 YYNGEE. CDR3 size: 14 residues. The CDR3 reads CASSGGPIGGIQYF. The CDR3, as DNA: TGTGCCAGCAGCGGAGGCCCCATCGGGGGCATTCAGTACTTC.

CDR3 in amino acids: CASSWGVGETQYF. In DNA, the CDR3 is TGTGCCAGCAGCTGGGGGGTCGGGGAGACCCAGTACTTC. This sequence joins TRBV4-2 and TRBJ2-5; D perhaps matches TRBD2 (6 bases). The V end lost 5 bases, the J end lost 5 bases, and 12 bases lay between the germline ends. The germline gives CDR1 LGHNA, CDR2 YNFKEQ. The CDR3 spans 13 residues.

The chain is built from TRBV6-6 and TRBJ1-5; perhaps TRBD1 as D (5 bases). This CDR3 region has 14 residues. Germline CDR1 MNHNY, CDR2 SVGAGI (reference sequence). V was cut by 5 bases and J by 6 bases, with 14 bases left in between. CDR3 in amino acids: CASSTEGRGQPQHF. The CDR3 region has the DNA TGTGCCAGCAGTACGGAGGGACGCGGTCAGCCCCAGCATTTT.

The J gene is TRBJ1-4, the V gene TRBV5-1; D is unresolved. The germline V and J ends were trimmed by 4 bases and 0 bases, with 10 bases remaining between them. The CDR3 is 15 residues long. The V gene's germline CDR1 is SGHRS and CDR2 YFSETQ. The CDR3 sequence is CASSITGTTNEKLFF. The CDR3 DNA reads TGCGCCAGCAGCATAACCGGGACAACTAATGAAAAACTGTTTTTT.

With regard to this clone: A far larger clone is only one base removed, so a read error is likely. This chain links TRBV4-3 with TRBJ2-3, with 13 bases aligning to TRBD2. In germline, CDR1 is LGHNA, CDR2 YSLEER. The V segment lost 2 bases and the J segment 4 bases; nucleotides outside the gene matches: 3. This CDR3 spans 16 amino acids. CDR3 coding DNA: TGCGCCAGCAGCCAATCCGGGACTAGCGGGGCAGATACGCAGTATTTT. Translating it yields CASSQSGTSGADTQYF.

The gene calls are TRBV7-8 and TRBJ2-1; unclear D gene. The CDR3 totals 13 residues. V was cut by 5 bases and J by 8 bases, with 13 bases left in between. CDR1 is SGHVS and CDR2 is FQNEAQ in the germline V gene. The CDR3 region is CASSPRDSYEQFF. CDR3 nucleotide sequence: TGTGCCAGCAGCCCCAGAGATTCCTATGAGCAGTTCTTC. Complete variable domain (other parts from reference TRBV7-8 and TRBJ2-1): GAGVSQSPRYKVAKRGQDVALRCDPISGHVSLFWYQQALGQGPEFLTYFQNEAQLDKSGLPSDRFFAERPEGSVSTLKIQRTQQEDSAVYLCASSPRDSYEQFFGPGTRLTVL.

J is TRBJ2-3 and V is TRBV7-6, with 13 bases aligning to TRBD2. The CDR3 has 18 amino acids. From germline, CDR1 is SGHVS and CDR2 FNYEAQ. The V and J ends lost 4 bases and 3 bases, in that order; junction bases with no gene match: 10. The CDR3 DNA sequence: TGTGCCAGCAGCTCACCCCGGACTAGCGGGAGAGCGACAGATACGCAGTATTTT. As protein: CASSSPRTSGRATDTQYF.

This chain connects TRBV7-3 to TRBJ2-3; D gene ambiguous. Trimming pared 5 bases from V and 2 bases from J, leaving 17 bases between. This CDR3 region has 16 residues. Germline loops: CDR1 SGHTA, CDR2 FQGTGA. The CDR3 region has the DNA TGTGCCAGCAGCCAAGACGGTCCGTCGGTCACAGATACGCAGTATTTT. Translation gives CASSQDGPSVTDTQYF. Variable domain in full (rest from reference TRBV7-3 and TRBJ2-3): GAGVSQTPSNKVTEKGKYVELRCDPISGHTALYWYRQSLGQGPEFLIYFQGTGAADDSGLPNDRFFAVRPEGSVSTLKIQRTERGDSAVYLCASSQDGPSVTDTQYFGPGTRLTVL.

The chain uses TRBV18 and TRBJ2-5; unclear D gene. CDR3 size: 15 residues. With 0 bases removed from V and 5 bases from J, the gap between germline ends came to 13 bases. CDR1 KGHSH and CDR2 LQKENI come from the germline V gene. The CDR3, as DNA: TGTGCCAGCTCACCACCGGGCCCACTGCCCGAGACCCAGTACTTC. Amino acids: CASSPPGPLPETQYF.

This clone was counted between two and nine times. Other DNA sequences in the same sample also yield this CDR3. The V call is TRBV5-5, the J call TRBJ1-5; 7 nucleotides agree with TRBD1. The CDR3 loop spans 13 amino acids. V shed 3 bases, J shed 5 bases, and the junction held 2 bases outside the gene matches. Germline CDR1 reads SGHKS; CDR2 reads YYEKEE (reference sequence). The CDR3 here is CASSSQGDQPQHF. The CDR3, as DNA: TGTGCCAGCAGCTCCCAGGGGGATCAGCCCCAGCATTTT.

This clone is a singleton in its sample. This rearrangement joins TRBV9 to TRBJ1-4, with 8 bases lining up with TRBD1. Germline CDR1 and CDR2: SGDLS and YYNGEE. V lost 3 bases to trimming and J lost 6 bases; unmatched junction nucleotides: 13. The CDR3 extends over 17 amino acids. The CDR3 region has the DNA TGTGCCAGCAGCGGAGGACAGGGATTTGGGTACGATGAAAAACTGTTTTTT. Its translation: CASSGGQGFGYDEKLFF.

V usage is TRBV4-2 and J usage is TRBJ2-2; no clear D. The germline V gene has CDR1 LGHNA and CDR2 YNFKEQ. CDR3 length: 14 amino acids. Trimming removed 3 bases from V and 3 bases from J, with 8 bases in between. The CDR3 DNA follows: TGTGCCAGCAGCCAGCCACGAGACACCGGGGAGCTGTTTTTT. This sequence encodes CASSQPRDTGELFF.

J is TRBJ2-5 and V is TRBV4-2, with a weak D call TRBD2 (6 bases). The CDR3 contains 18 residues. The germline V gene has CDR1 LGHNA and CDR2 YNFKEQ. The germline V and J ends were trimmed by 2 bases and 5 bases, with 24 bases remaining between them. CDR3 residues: CASSQQPILRGSGETQYF. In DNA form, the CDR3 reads TGTGCCAGCAGCCAACAACCTATCCTTCGGGGAAGCGGGGAGACCCAGTACTTC.

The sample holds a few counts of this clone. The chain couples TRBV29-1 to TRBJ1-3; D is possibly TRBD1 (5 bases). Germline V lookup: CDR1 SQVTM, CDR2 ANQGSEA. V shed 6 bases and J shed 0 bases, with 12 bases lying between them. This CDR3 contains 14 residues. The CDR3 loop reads CSVGSQVSGNTIYF. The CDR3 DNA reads TGCAGCGTGGGCTCACAGGTCTCTGGAAACACCATATATTTT.

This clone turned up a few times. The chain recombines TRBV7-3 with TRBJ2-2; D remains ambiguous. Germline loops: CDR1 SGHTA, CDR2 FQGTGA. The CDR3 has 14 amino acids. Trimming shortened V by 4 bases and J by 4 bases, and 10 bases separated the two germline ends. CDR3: CASSSLIGTGELFF. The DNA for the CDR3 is TGTGCCAGCAGCTCCCTTATCGGCACCGGGGAGCTGTTTTTT.

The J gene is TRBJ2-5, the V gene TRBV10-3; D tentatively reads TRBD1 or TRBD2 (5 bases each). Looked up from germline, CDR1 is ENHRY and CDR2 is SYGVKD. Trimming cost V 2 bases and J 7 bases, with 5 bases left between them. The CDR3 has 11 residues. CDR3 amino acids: CAISEGGTQYF. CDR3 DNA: TGTGCCATCAGTGAGGGGGGGACCCAGTACTTC.

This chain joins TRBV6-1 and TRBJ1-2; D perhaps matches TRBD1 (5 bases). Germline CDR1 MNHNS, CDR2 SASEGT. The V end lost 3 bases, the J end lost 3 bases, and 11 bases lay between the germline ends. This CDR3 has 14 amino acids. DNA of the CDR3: TGTGCCAGCAGTGATGGGGGAATCGACTATGGCTACACCTTC. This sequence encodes CASSDGGIDYGYTF.

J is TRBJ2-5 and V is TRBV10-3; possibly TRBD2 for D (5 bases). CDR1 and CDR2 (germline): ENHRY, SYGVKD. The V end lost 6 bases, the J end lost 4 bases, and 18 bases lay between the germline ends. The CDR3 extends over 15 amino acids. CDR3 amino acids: CAISPSTGIGETQYF. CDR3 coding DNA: TGTGCCATCAGCCCCTCGACGGGGATAGGAGAGACCCAGTACTTC.

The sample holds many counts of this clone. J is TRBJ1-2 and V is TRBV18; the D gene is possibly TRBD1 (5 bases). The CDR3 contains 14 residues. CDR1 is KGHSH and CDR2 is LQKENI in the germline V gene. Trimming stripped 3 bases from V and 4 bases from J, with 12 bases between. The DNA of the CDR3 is TGTGCCAGCTCACCGGCAGGGCGTACCTATGGCTACACCTTC. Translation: CASSPAGRTYGYTF.

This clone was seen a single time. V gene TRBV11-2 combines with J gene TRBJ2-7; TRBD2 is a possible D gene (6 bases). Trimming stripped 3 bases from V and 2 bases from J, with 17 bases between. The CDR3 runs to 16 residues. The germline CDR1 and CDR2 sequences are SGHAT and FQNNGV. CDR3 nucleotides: TGTGCCAGCAGCTTCCGTACGGGACTGGGAACCTACGAGCAGTACTTC. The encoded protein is CASSFRTGLGTYEQYF.

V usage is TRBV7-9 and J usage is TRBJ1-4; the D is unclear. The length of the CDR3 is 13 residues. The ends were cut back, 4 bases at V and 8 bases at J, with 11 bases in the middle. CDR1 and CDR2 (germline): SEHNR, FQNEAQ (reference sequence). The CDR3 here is CASSYRESEKLFF. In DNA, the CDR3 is TGTGCCAGCAGCTACCGGGAAAGCGAAAAACTGTTTTTT.

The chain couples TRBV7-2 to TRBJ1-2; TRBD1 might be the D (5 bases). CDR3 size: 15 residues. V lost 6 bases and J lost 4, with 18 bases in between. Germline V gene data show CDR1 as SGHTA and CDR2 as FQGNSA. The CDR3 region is CASSRRTPHLYGYTF. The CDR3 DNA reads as TGTGCCAGCAGTCGTAGGACACCGCACCTCTATGGCTACACCTTC.

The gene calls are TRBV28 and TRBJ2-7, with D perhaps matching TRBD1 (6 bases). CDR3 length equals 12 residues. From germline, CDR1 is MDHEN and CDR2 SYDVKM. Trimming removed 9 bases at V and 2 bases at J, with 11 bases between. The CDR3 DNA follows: TGTGCCAGTCACCGGACAGCCTACGAGCAGTACTTC. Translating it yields CASHRTAYEQYF. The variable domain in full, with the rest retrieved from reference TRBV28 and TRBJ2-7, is DVKVTQSSRYLVKRTGEKVFLECVQDMDHENMFWYRQDPGLGLRLIYFSYDVKMKEKGDIPEGYSVSREKKERFSLILESASTNQTSMYLCASHRTAYEQYFGPGTRLTVT.

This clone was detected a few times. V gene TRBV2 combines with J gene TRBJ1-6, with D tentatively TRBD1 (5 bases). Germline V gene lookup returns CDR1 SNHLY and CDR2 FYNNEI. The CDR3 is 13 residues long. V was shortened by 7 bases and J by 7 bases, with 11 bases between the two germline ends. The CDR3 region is CASIDSRNSPLHF. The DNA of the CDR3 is TGTGCCAGCATAGACAGCAGAAATTCACCCCTCCACTTT. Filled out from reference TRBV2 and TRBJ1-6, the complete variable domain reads EPEVTQTPSHQVTQMGQEVILRCVPISNHLYFYWYRQILGQKVEFLVSFYNNEISEKSEIFDDQFSVERPDGSNFTLKIRSTKLEDSAMYFCASIDSRNSPLHFGNGTRLTVT.

CDR3 DNA: TGCAGCGCGGGAACCCTGAACACCGGGGAGCTGTTTTTT. As protein: CSAGTLNTGELFF. V is TRBV29-1 and J is TRBJ2-2; maybe TRBD2 (5 bases). CDR1 and CDR2 (germline): SQVTM, ANQGSEA. The V end lost 7 bases, the J end lost 1 base, and 10 bases lay between the germline ends. The CDR3 contains 13 residues.

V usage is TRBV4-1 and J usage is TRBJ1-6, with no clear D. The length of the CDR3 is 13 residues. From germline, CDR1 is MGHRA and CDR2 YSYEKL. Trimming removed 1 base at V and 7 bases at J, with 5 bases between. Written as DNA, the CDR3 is TGCGCCAGCAGCCAAGGGCTAAATTCACCCCTCCACTTT. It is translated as CASSQGLNSPLHF.

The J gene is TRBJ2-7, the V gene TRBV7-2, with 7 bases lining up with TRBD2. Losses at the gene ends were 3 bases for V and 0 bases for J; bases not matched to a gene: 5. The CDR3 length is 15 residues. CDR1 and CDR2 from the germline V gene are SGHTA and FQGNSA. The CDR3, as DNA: TGTGCCAGCAGCTTTTCGGGGGAGGGCTCCTACGAGCAGTACTTC. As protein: CASSFSGEGSYEQYF.

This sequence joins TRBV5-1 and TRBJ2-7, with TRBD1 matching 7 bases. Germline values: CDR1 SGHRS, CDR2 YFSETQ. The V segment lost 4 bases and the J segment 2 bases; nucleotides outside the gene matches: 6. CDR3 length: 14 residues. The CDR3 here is CASSPTGVAYEQYF. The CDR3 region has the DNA TGCGCCAGCAGCCCTACAGGGGTCGCCTACGAGCAGTACTTC.

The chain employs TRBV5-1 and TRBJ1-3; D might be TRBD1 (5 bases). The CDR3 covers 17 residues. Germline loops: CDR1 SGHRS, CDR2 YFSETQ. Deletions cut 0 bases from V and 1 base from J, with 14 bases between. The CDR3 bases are TGCGCCAGCAGCTTGGACGATAGGGGAAATTCTGGAAACACCATATATTTT. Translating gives CASSLDDRGNSGNTIYF. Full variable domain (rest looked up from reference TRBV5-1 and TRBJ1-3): KAGVTQTPRYLIKTRGQQVTLSCSPISGHRSVSWYQQTPGQGLQFLFEYFSETQRNKGNFPGRFSGRQFSNSRSEMNVSTLELGDSALYLCASSLDDRGNSGNTIYFGEGSWLTVV.

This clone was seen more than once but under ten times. CDR3 protein: CASSLTGTGGQEQYF. For the CDR3, the DNA is TGTGCCAGCAGCTTAACCGGGACAGGGGGCCAGGAGCAGTACTTC. This chain connects TRBV7-2 to TRBJ2-7; 12 bases match TRBD1. CDR1 is SGHTA, CDR2 FQGNSA, per germline. This CDR3 is 15 amino acids long. V was clipped by 2 bases and J by 7 bases; unmatched bases: 6.